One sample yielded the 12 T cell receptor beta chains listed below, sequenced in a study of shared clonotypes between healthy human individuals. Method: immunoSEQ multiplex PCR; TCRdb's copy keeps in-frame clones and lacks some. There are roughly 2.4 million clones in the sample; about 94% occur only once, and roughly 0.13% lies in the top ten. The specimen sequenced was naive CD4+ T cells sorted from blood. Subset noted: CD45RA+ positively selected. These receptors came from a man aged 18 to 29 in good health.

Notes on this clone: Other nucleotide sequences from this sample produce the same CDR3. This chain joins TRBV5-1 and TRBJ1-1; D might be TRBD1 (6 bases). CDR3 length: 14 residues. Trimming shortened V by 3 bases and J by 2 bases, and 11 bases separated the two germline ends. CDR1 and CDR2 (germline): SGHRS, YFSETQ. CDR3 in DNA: TGCGCCAGCAGCTCAGGACAGTTAAACACTGAAGCTTTCTTT. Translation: CASSSGQLNTEAFF.

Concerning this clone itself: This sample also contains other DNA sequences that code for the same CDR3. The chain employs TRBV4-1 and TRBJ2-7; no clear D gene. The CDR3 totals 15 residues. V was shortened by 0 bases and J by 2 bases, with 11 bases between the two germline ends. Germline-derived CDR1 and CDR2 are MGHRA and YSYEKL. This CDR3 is CASSQDSGSPYEQYF. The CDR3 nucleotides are TGCGCCAGCAGCCAAGATTCCGGGTCTCCCTACGAGCAGTACTTC.

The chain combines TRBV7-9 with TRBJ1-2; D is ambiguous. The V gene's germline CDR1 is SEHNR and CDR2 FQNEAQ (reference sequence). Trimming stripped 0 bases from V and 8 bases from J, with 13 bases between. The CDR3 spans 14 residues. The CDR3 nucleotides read TGTGCCAGCAGCTTAGCCCTGACCCCGACGGGCTACACCTTC. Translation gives CASSLALTPTGYTF. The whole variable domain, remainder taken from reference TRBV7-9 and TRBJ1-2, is DTGVSQNPRHKITKRGQNVTFRCDPISEHNRLYWYRQTLGQGPEFLTYFQNEAQLEKSRLLSDRFSAERPKGSFSTLEIQRTEQGDSAMYLCASSLALTPTGYTFGSGTRLTVV.

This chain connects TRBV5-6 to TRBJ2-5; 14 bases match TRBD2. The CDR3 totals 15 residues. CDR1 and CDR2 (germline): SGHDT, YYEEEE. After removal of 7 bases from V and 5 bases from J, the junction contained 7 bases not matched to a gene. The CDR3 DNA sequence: TGTGCCAGCGGGGGACTAGCGGGAGCTTCGGAGACCCAGTACTTC. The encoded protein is CASGGLAGASETQYF. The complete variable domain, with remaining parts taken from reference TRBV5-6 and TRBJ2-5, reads DAGVTQSPTHLIKTRGQQVTLRCSPKSGHDTVSWYQQALGQGPQFIFQYYEEEERQRGNFPDRFSGHQFPNYSSELNVNALLLGDSALYLCASGGLAGASETQYFGPGTRLLVL.

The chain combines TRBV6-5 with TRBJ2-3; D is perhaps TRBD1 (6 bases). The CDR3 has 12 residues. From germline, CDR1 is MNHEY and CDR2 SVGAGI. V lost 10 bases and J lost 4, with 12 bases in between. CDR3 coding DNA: TGTGCCACATCTGAGGGGGCAGATACGCAGTATTTT. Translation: CATSEGADTQYF.

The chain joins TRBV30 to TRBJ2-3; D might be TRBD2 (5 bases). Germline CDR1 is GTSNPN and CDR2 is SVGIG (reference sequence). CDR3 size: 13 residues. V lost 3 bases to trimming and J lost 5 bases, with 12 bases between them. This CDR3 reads CAWRRHGEDTQYF. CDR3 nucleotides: TGTGCCTGGAGACGACACGGGGAAGATACGCAGTATTTT.

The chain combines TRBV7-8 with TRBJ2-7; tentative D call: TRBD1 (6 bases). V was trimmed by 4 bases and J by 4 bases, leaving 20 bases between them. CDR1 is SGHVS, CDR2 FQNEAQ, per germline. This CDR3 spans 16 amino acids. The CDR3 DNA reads TGTGCCAGCAGCTCCCTAGGACAGTCCGTCAATTACGAGCAGTACTTC. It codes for CASSSLGQSVNYEQYF. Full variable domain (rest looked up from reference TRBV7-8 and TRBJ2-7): GAGVSQSPRYKVAKRGQDVALRCDPISGHVSLFWYQQALGQGPEFLTYFQNEAQLDKSGLPSDRFFAERPEGSVSTLKIQRTQQEDSAVYLCASSSLGQSVNYEQYFGPGTRLTVT.

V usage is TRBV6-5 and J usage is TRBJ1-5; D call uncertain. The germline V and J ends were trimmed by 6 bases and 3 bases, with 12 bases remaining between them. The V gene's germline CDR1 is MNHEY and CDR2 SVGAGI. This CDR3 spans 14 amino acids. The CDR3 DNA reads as TGTGCCAGCAGATTGACCCCGTTCAATCAGCCCCAGCATTTT. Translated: CASRLTPFNQPQHF.

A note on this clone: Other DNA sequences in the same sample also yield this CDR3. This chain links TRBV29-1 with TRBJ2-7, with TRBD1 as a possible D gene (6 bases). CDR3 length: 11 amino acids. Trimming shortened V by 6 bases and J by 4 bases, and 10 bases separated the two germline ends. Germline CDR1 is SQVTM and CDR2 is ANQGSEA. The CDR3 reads CSVAQGYEQYF. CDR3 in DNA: TGCAGCGTCGCACAGGGTTACGAGCAGTACTTC.

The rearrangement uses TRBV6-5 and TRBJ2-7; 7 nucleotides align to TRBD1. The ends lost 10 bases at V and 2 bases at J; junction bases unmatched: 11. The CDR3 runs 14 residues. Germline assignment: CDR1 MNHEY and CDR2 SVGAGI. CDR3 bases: TGTGCCACTCAGACAGGGAGCCCAACCTACGAGCAGTACTTC. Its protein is CATQTGSPTYEQYF.

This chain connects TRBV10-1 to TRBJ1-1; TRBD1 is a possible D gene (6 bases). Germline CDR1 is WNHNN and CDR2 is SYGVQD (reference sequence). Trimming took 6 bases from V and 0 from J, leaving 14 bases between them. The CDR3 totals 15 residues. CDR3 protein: CASRGTGQLNTEAFF. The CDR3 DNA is TGCGCCAGCAGGGGGACCGGACAGTTGAACACTGAAGCTTTCTTT.

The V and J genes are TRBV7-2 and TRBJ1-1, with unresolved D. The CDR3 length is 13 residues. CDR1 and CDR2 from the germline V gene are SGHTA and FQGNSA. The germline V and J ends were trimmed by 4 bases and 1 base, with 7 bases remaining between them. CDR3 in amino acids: CASSYRRNTEAFF. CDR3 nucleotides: TGTGCCAGCAGCTACCGCAGGAACACTGAAGCTTTCTTT.